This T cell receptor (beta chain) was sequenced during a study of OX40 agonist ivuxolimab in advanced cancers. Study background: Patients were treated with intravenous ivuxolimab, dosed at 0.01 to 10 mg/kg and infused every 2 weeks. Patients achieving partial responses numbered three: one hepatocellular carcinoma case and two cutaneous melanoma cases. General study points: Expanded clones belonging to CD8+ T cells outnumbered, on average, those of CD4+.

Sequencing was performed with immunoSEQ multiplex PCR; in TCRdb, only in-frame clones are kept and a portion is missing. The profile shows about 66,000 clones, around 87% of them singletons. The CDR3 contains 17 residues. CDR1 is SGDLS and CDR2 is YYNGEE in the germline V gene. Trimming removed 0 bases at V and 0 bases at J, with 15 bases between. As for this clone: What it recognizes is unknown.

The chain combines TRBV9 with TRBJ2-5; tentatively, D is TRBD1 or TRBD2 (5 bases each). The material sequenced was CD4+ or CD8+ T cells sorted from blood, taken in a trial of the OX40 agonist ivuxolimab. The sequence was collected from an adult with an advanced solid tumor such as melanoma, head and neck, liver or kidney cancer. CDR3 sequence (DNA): TGTGCCAGCAGCGTAGGTGGGGTAGGGACCTACCAAGAGACCCAGTACTTC. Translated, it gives CASSVGGVGTYQETQYF.